These 12 T cell receptor beta chains share one sample of origin, sequenced in a study of blood T cell repertoires in COVID-19. TCRdb's table, derived via immunoSEQ multiplex PCR, lists solely in-frame clones and lacks some. The top ten clones hold 11% of a sample with approximately 320,000 clones, roughly nine tenths of them seen once. The sample was peripheral blood. These receptors were collected from a woman aged 25 to 39 with COVID-19, enrolled during active disease.

CDR3 residues: CATSGRAYEGYTF. For the CDR3, the DNA is TGTGCCACGTCAGGCAGGGCGTACGAAGGCTACACCTTC. The V and J genes are TRBV6-5 and TRBJ1-2; a weak D match, TRBD1 (5 bases). The germline gives CDR1 MNHEY, CDR2 SVGAGI. The CDR3 has 13 amino acids. Deletions cut 10 bases from V and 8 bases from J, with 20 bases between.

The rearrangement links TRBV29-1 to TRBJ2-2; 7 bases fit TRBD1. The germline CDR1 and CDR2 sequences are SQVTM and ANQGSEA. The CDR3 contains 16 residues. The trim removed 4 bases at V and 4 bases at J, leaving 12 bases unmatched. CDR3 region: CSVGSYRGSGTGELFF. Written as DNA, the CDR3 is TGCAGCGTTGGCTCTTACAGGGGTTCGGGCACCGGGGAGCTGTTTTTT.

The rearrangement uses TRBV2 and TRBJ2-5; unclear D gene. The CDR3 runs to 12 residues. Trimming stripped 6 bases from V and 5 bases from J, with 10 bases between. From germline, CDR1 is SNHLY and CDR2 FYNNEI. This CDR3 reads CASSLSGETQYF. The CDR3 DNA is TGTGCCAGCAGCCTCTCGGGTGAGACCCAGTACTTC. Full variable domain (missing parts from reference TRBV2 and TRBJ2-5): EPEVTQTPSHQVTQMGQEVILRCVPISNHLYFYWYRQILGQKVEFLVSFYNNEISEKSEIFDDQFSVERPDGSNFTLKIRSTKLEDSAMYFCASSLSGETQYFGPGTRLLVL.

J is TRBJ2-3 and V is TRBV19, with 10 bases identical to TRBD2. Germline V gene data show CDR1 as LNHDA and CDR2 as SQIVND (reference sequence). The CDR3 has 15 amino acids. With V trimmed by 5 bases and J by 3 bases, 5 bases remained unmatched. In DNA, the CDR3 is TGTGCCAGTAGTGAAACTAGCGGGGCGACAGATACGCAGTATTTT. Translated: CASSETSGATDTQYF.

The chain has TRBV11-2 and TRBJ1-2; TRBD1 is a possible D gene (6 bases). Trimming shortened V by 5 bases and J by 4 bases, and 8 bases separated the two germline ends. The CDR3 is 12 residues long. CDR1 is SGHAT, CDR2 FQNNGV, per germline. The CDR3 region is CASSLDSYGYTF. DNA of the CDR3: TGTGCCAGCAGCCTGGACAGCTATGGCTACACCTTC.

In its sample, this clone was seen once. The chain links TRBV5-5 to TRBJ1-5, with a weak D call TRBD1 (5 bases). This CDR3 has 16 residues. Germline lookup yields CDR1 SGHKS and CDR2 YYEKEE (reference sequence). Trimming removed 4 bases from V and 3 bases from J, with 17 bases in between. CDR3 in DNA: TGTGCCAGCAGCGCGGGTCCGGAGGGGCTCAATCAGCCCCAGCATTTT. Its protein product is CASSAGPEGLNQPQHF. The variable domain in full, with the rest retrieved from reference TRBV5-5 and TRBJ1-5, is DAGVTQSPTHLIKTRGQQVTLRCSPISGHKSVSWYQQVLGQGPQFIFQYYEKEERGRGNFPDRFSARQFPNYSSELNVNALLLGDSALYLCASSAGPEGLNQPQHFGDGTRLSIL.

This sequence joins TRBV19 and TRBJ1-1; the D is unclear. Per the germline V gene, CDR1 is LNHDA and CDR2 is SQIVND (reference sequence). V lost 6 bases, J lost 4 bases, and 9 bases lay in between. CDR3 length: 12 residues. In DNA form, the CDR3 reads TGTGCCAGTAGAAGAAGGAGCACTGAAGCTTTCTTT. Encoded protein: CASRRRSTEAFF.

The J gene is TRBJ2-1, the V gene TRBV30; D call uncertain. V was pared by 2 bases and J by 7 bases, with 6 bases between. Per the germline V gene, CDR1 is GTSNPN and CDR2 is SVGIG (reference sequence). The CDR3 extends over 11 amino acids. For the CDR3, the DNA is TGTGCCTGGAGTTCCAGAAATGAGCAGTTCTTC. Its translation: CAWSSRNEQFF.

As for this clone: Other nucleotide sequences in the sample specify the same CDR3. The chain couples TRBV6-5 to TRBJ2-7; unclear D gene. The germline CDR1 and CDR2 sequences are MNHEY and SVGAGI. V was cut by 2 bases and J by 4 bases, with 3 bases left in between. This CDR3 has 11 residues. CDR3 loop: CASSYLYEQYF. CDR3 nucleotide sequence: TGTGCCAGCAGTTACCTTTACGAGCAGTACTTC.

This sequence joins TRBV10-2 and TRBJ2-4, with TRBD2 matching over 12 bases. V lost 0 bases, J lost 3 bases, and 6 bases stayed unmatched. The CDR3 sequence is 18 residues long. The V gene's germline CDR1 is WSHSY and CDR2 SAAADI. The chain's CDR3 is CASSESSPTSGGKNIQYF. The CDR3 DNA is TGCGCCAGCAGTGAGTCCTCACCGACTAGCGGGGGCAAAAACATTCAGTACTTC.

The gene calls are TRBV4-1 and TRBJ2-1, with D possibly matching TRBD2 (5 bases). The V end lost 1 base, the J end lost 3 bases, and 25 bases lay between the germline ends. The CDR3 extends over 20 amino acids. Germline CDR1 reads MGHRA; CDR2 reads YSYEKL. Written as DNA, the CDR3 is TGCGCCAGCAGCCAAGTCGGTGCTACGGTAGGGCTAGCCTTCTACAATGAGCAGTTCTTC. Protein product: CASSQVGATVGLAFYNEQFF.

The chain employs TRBV10-1 and TRBJ1-3; no definite D call. The V end was cut by 0 bases, the J end by 4 bases, with 10 bases between. The CDR3 is 15 residues long. Per the germline V gene, CDR1 is WNHNN and CDR2 is SYGVQD (reference sequence). This chain's CDR3 is CASSESGLSGNTIYF. In DNA, the CDR3 is TGCGCCAGCAGTGAGTCGGGCTTGTCCGGAAACACCATATATTTT.